This T cell receptor (beta chain) was observed in a study of lymphopenia after photon versus proton radiotherapy. General study points: Authors raise, but do not show, better survival with proton therapy.

Some clones are missing from TCRdb's copy, which holds only in-frame ones; the method was immunoSEQ multiplex PCR. Found here are 25,000 to 30,000 clones, more than 80% of them singletons; the top ten hold roughly 5.2%. On this clone itself: Antigen: not known.

Trimming removed 4 bases from V and 5 bases from J; junction bases left unmatched: 5. This CDR3 has 15 residues. Germline V lookup: CDR1 SGHRS, CDR2 YFSETQ. This TCR came from a man in his thirties or forties with gastric cancer. J is TRBJ2-1 and V is TRBV5-1; TRBD2 matches at 11 bases. The sample here was peripheral blood, taken from a patient treated with photon-based radiotherapy. This chain's CDR3 is CASSQGLAVHNEQFF. CDR3 sequence (DNA): TGCGCCAGCAGCCAGGGACTAGCGGTACACAATGAGCAGTTCTTC.